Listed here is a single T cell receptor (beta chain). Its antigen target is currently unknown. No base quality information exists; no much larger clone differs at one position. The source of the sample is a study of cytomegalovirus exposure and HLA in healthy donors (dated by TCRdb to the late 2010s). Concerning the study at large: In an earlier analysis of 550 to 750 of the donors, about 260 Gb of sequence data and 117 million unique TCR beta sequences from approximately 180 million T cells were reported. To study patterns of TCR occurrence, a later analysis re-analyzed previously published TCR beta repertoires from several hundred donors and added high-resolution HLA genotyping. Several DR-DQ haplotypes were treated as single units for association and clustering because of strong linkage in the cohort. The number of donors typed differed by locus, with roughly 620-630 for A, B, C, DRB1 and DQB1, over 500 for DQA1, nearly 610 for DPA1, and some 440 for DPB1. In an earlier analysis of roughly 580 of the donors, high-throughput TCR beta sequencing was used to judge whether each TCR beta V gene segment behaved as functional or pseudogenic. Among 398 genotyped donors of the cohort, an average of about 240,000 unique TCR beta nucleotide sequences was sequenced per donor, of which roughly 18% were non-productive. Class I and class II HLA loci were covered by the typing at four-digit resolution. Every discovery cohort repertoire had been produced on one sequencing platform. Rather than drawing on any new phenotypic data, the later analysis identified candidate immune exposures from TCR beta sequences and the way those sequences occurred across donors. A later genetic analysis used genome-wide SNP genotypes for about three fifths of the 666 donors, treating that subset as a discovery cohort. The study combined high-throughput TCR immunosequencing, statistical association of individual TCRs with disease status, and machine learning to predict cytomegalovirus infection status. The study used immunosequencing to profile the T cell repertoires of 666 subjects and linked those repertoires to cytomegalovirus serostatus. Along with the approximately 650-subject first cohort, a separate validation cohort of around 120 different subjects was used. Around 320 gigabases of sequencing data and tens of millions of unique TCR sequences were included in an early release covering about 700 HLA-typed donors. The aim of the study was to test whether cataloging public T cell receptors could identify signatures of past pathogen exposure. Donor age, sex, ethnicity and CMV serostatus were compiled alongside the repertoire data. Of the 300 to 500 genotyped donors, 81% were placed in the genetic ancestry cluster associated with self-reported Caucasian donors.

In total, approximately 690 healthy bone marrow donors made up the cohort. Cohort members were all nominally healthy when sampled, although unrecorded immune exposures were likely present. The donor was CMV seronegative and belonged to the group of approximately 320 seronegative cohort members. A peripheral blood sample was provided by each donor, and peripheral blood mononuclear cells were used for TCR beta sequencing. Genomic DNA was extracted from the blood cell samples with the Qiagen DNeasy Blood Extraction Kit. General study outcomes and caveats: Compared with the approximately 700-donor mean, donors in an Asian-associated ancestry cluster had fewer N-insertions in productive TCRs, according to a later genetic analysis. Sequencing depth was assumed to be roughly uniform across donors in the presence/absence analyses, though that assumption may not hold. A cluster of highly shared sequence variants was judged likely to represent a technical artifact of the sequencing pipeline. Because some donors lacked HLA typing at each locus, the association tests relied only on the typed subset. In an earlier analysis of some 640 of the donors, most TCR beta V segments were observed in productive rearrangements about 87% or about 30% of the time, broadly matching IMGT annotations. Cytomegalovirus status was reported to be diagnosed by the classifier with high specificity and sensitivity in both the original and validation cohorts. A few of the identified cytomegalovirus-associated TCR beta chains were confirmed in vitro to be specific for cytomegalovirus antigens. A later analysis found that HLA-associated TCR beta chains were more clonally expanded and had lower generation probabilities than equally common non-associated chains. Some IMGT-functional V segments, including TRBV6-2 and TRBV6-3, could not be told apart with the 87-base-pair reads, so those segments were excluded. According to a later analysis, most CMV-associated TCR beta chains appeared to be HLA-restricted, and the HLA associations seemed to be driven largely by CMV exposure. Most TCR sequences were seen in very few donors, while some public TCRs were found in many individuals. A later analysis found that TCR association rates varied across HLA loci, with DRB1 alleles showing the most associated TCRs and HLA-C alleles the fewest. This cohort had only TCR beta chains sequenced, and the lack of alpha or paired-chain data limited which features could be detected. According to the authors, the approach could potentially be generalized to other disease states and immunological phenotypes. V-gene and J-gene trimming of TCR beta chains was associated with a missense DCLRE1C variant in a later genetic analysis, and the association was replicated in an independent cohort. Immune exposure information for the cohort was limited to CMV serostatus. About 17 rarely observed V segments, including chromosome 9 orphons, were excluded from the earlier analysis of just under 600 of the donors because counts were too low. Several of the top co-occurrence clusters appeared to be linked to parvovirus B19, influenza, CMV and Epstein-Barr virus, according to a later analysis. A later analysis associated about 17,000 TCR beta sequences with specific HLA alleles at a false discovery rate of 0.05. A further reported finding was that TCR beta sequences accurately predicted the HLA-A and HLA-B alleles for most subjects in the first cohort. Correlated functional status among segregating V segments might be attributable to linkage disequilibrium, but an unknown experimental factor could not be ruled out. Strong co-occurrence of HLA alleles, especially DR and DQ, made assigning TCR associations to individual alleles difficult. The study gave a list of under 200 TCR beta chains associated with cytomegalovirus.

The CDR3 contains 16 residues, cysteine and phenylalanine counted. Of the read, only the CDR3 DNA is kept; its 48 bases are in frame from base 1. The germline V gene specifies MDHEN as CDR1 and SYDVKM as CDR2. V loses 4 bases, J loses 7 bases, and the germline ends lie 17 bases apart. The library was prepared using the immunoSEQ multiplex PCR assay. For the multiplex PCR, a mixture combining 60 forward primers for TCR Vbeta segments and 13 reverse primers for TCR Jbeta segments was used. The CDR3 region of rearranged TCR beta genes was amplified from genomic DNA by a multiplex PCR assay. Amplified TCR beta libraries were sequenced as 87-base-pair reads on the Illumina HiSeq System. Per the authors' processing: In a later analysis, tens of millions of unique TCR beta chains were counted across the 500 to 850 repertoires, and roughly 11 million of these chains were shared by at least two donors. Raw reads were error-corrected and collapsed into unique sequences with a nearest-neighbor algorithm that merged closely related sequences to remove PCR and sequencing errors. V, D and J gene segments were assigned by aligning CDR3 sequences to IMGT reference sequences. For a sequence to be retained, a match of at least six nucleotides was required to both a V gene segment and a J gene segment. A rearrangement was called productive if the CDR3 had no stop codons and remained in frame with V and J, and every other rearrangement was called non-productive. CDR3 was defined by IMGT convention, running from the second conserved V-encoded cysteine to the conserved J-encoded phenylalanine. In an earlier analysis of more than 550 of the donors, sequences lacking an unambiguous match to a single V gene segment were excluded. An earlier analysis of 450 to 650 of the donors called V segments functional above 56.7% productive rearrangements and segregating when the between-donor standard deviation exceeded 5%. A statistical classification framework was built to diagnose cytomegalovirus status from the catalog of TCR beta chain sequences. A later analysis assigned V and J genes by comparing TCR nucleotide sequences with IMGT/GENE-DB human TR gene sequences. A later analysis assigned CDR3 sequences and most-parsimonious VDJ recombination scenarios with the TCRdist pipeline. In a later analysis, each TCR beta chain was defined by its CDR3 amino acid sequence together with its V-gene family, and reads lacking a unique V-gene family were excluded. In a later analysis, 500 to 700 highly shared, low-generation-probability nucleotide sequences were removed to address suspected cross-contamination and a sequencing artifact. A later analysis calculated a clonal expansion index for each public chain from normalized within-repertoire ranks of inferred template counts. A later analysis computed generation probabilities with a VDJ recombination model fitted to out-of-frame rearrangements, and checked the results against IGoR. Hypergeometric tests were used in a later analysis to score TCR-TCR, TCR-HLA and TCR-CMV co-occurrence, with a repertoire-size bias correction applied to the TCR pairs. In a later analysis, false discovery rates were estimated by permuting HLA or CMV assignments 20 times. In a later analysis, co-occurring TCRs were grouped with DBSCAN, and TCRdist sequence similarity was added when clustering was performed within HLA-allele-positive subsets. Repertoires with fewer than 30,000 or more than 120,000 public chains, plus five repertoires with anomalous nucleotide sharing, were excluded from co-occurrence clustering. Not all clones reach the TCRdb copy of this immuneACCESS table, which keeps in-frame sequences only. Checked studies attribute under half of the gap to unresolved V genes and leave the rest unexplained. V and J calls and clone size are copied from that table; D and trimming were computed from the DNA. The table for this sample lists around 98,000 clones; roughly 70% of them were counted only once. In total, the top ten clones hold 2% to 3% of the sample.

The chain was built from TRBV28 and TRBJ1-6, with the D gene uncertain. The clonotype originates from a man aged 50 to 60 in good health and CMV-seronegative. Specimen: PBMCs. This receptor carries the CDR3 CASSSSGFQVNSPLHF. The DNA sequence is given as TGTGCCAGCAGTTCCTCGGGGTTTCAAGTGAATTCACCCCTCCACTTT.